This T cell receptor beta chain was recorded in a study of T cell responses to AZD1222 COVID-19 vaccine. This clone was seen once. Its antigen is currently unknown. The CDR3 extends over 16 amino acids. Trimming removed 7 bases at V and 0 bases at J, with 18 bases between. Germline CDR1 is SNHLY and CDR2 is FYNNEI. Data came from immunoSEQ multiplex PCR; TCRdb stores just in-frame clones and leaves some out. The sample shows under 200,000 clones, over 75% of them seen only once. Study conclusions and caveats: Nearly half of spike-specific TCRs reportedly target variant regions that are unmutated in the B.1.351 and B.1.1.7 variants.

This receptor was identified in an adult in good health. This specimen consisted of peripheral blood, obtained on day 0 of AZD1222 vaccination. The rearrangement links TRBV2 to TRBJ2-5; D perhaps matches TRBD1 (6 bases). DNA of the CDR3: TGTGCCAGCACCCGACGCCTGGACAGCTACCAAGAGACCCAGTACTTC. Translating it yields CASTRRLDSYQETQYF.